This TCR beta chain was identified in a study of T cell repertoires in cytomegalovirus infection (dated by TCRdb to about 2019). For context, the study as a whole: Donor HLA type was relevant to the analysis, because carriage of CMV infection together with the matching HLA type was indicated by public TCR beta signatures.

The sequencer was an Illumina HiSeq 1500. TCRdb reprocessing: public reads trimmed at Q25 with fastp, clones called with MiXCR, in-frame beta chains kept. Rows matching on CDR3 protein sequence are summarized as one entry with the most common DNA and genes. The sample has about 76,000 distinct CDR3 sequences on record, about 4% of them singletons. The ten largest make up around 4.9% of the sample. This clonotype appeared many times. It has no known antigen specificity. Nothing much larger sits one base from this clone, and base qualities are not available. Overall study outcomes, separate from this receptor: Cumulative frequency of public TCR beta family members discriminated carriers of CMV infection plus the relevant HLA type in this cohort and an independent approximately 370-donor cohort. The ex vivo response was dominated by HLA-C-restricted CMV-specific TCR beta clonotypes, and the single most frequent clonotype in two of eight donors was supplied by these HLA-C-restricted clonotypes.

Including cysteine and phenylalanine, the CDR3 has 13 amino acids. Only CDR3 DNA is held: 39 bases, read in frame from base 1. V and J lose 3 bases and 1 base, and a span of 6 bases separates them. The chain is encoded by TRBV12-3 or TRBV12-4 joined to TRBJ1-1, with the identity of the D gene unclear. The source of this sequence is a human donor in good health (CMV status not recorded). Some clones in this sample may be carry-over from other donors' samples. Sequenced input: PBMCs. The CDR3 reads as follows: CASSFARNTEAFF. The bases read TGTGCCAGCAGTTTCGCGAGGAACACTGAAGCTTTCTTT.